This TCR beta chain was recorded in a study of post-analysis software for immune sequencing data (dated by TCRdb to between 2014 and 2017). Looking at the study overall: Recorded disease courses included relapsing-remitting, secondary progressive and progressive-relapsing multiple sclerosis, with some patients lacking subtype annotation. The multiple sclerosis patient repertoires were compared with about a dozen previously published healthy control repertoires from donors aged about 6 to 26 years. A subset of samples was prepared in parallel using single-end sample barcoding, then pooled and co-amplified after Illumina adapter ligation. The full study reports these points: Normalized Chao1 diversity was significantly lower in multiple sclerosis patients than controls, suggesting substantial peripheral T-cell clonal expansion. Significantly higher frequencies in patients than in controls were found for several TRBV segments, including TRBV5-6, TRBV5-1 and TRBV20-1. Strong co-clustering of samples prepared in the same batch was shown by direct clustering with F measure, prompting a batch-effect correction. The multiple sclerosis patient group was slightly younger than the control group.

About this clonotype: The antigen it binds to is not known. No clone much larger than this one lies a single base away; base qualities are absent.

CDR1 SQVTM and CDR2 ANQGSEA are derived from the germline V gene. The V end loses 4 bases and the J end loses 2 bases, and a stretch of 13 bases separates them. The CDR3 spans 14 residues, from the cysteine through the phenylalanine. Only the CDR3 DNA stays, 42 bases, in frame from base 1. The library was made by PCR. Instrument used: Illumina HiSeq 2500. Unique molecular identifiers were incorporated into TCR beta cDNA libraries to reduce PCR and sequencing biases. Roughly 0.5 million cDNA molecules were obtained per 1 to 10 million input T cells, so each molecule approximated one T cell. The patient libraries were prepared and sequenced using the same protocol as the earlier healthy control dataset. Within a given batch, samples were prepared together, multiplexed and sequenced on the same HiSeq lane. Per the authors' processing: Raw barcoded reads were processed with MIGEC, discarding single-read molecular identifier groups before consensus assembly and CDR3 extraction. Clonotype tables were post-analysed with VDJtools, normalizing diversity by down-sampling all datasets to the smallest sample size. In repertoire overlap clustering, CDR3 amino acid sequences, but not nucleotide sequences, were matched to correct batch-related cross-sample contamination. In TCRdb, the public reads were trimmed at Q25 with fastp and aligned with MiXCR, with productive beta chains retained. Every CDR3 protein is listed once, alongside the most common genes and DNA of its rows. The V and J calls here are based on TCRdb, not the publication. The table for this sample lists roughly 670,000 distinct CDR3 sequences; 55% to 60% of them were counted only once. About 11% of the sample is held by the ten biggest clonotypes.

To demonstrate the VDJtools post-analysis software, TCR beta repertoires were profiled from the peripheral blood of more than ten young patients with multiple sclerosis. The multiple sclerosis patients were children and adolescents between roughly 6 and 16 years of age. The chain links TRBV29-1 with TRBJ2-3; no D gene is confidently identified. The source material was blood. The sequence came from a girl aged 2 to 10 with multiple sclerosis. For the CDR3, the sequence is CSVVGEADTDTQYF. The DNA reads TGCAGCGTTGTGGGTGAGGCGGACACAGATACGCAGTATTTT.